This TCR beta chain was obtained from a study of blood T cell repertoires in COVID-19. At the level of the study: The United States, Italy and Spain provided the acute and convalescent COVID-19 samples.

The method was immunoSEQ multiplex PCR; TCRdb's version includes in-frame clones alone and lacks a portion of them. The sample carries approximately 390,000 clones, about 87% recorded once. V lost 3 bases and J 0 bases, leaving 9 bases between the germline ends. The CDR3 runs to 15 residues. Germline values: CDR1 MDHEN, CDR2 SYDVKM. V and J are TRBV28 and TRBJ2-1, with unresolved D. This clonotype was obtained from a woman between 55 and 75 years old with COVID-19, enrolled during active disease. Sequenced: peripheral blood. As DNA, the CDR3 is TGTGCCAGCAGTTTCTTGGCTAGCTCCTACAATGAGCAGTTCTTC. It encodes CASSFLASSYNEQFF.